This T cell receptor (beta chain) was sequenced in a study of neurological immune-mediated disorders. Findings and limits, study-wide: Whereas HTLV-1-associated myelopathy showed the most TCR clonal expansion, multiple sclerosis showed the least, with levels below those of healthy controls.

Time point noted: longitudinal time-point 1 (baseline). V lost 0 bases to trimming and J lost 5 bases, with 13 bases between them. CDR1 is GTSNPN, CDR2 SVGIG, per germline (reference sequence). The CDR3 totals 14 residues. Via MiXCR, TCRdb re-called the 5' RACE reads, giving one row per CDR3 protein. The sample carries under 90,000 distinct CDR3 sequences, roughly 10% recorded once. Concerning this clonotype itself: Its antigen is unidentified.

The receptor's source is a man aged 30-40 years in good health. Input material: PBMCs. The chain carries TRBV30 and TRBJ2-5, with TRBD2 as a possible D gene (6 bases). CDR3 amino acids: CAWSVSGVEETQYF. CDR3 sequence (DNA): TGTGCCTGGAGTGTTTCGGGGGTGGAGGAGACCCAGTACTTC.